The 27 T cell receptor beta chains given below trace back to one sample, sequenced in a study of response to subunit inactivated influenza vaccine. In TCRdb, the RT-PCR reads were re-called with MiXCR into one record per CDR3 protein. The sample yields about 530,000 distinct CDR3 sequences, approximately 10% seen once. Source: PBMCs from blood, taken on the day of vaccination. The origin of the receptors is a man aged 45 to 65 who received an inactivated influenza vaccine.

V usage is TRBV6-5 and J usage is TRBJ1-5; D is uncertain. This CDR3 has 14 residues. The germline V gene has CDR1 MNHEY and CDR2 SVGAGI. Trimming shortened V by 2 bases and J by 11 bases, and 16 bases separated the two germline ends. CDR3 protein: CASSYDVIQQAQHF. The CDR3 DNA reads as TGTGCCAGCAGTTACGATGTGATACAGCAAGCCCAGCATTTT.

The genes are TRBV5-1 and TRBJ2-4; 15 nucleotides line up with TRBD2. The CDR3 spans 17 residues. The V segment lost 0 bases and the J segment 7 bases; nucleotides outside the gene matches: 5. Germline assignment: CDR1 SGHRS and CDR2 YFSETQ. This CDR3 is CASSLDTGTSGRNIQYF. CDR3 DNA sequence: TGCGCCAGCAGCTTGGATACCGGGACTAGCGGGAGGAACATTCAGTACTTC.

The CDR3 protein is CASSPRTGSTSYNEQFF. In nucleotides, the CDR3 is TGTGCCAGCAGTCCGCGGACAGGGAGCACCTCCTACAATGAGCAGTTCTTC. The chain links TRBV6-2 or TRBV6-3 to TRBJ2-1, with 8 bases lining up with TRBD1. The trim removed 5 bases at V and 0 bases at J, leaving 9 bases unmatched. The CDR3 runs to 17 residues. Germline loops: CDR1 MNHEY, CDR2 SVGEGT.

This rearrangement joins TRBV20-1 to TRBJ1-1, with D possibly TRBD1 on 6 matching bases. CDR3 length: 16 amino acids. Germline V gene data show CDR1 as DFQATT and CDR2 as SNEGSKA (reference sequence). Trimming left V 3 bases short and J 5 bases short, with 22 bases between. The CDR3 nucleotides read TGCAGTGCTAGTGCACCGCGGCGGGGGGCTTATACTGAAGCTTTCTTT. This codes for CSASAPRRGAYTEAFF.

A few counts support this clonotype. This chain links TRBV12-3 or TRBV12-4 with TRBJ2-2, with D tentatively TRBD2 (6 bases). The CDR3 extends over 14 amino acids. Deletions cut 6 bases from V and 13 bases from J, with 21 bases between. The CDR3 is CASSRDSRSVGLFF. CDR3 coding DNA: TGTGCCAGCAGCCGGGACTCCCGAAGCGTGGGGCTGTTTTTT.

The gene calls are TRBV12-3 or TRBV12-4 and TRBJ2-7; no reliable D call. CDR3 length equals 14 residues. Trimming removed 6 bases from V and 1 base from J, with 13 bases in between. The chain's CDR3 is CASRSSTDSYEQYF. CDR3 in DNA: TGTGCCAGCAGGTCCTCGACGGATTCCTACGAGCAGTACTTC.

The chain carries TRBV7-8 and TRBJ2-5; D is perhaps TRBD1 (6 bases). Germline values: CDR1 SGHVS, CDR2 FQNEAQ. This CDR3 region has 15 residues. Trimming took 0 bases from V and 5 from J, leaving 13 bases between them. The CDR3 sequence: CASSLAGHDGETQYF. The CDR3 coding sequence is TGTGCCAGCAGCTTAGCGGGACACGACGGGGAGACCCAGTACTTC.

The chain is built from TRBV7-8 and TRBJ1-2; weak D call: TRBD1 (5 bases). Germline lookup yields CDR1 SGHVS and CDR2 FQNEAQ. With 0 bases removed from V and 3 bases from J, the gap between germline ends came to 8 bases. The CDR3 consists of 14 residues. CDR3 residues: CASSLAGGDYGYTF. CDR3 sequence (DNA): TGTGCCAGCAGCTTAGCGGGAGGGGACTATGGCTACACCTTC.

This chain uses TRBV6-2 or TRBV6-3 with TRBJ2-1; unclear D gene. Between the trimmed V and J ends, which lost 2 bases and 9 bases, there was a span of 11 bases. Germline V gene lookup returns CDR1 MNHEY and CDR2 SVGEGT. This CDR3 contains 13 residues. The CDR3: CASSYGGGSEQFF. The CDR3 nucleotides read TGTGCCAGCAGTTACGGCGGTGGTTCTGAGCAGTTCTTC.

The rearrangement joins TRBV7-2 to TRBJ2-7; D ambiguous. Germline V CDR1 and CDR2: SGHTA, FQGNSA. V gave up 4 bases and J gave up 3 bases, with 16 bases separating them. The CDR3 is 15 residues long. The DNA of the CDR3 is TGTGCCAGCAGCTACGCCGTGTCCGCGGTCTACGAGCAGTACTTC. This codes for CASSYAVSAVYEQYF.

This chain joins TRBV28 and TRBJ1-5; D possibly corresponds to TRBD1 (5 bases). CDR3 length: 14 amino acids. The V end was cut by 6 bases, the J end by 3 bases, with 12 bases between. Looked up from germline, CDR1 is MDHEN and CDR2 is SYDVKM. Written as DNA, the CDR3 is TGTGCCAGCAGGAACGGGGGTATCAATCAGCCCCAGCATTTT. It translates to CASRNGGINQPQHF.

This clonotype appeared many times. This chain's CDR3 is CASSVGQSGTGELFF. The CDR3 DNA follows: TGCGCCAGCAGCGTTGGACAGTCGGGCACCGGGGAGCTGTTTTTT. The chain employs TRBV5-1 and TRBJ2-2, with a possible D match to TRBD1 (6 bases). Germline loops: CDR1 SGHRS, CDR2 YFSETQ. The CDR3 extends over 15 amino acids. Trimming took 4 bases from V and 4 from J, leaving 14 bases between them.

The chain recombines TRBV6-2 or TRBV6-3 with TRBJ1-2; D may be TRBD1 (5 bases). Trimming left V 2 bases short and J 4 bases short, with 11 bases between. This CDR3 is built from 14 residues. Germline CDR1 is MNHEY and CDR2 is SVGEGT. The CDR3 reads CASSYLGRTYGYTF. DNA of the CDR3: TGTGCCAGCAGTTACCTGGGGCGTACCTATGGCTACACCTTC.

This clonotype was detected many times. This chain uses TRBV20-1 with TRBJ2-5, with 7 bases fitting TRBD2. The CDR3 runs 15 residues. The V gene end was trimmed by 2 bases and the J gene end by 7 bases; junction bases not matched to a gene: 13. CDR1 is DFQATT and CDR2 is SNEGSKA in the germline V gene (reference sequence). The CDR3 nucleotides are TGCAGTGCTAGAAGTGGGACTACCCAAGCGAGGACCCAGTACTTC. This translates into CSARSGTTQARTQYF.

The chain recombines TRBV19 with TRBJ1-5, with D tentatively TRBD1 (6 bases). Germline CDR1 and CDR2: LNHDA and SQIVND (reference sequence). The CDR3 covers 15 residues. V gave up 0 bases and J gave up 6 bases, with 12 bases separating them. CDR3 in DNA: TGTGCCAGTAGTATAGAACAGGGACGGGGTCAGCCCCAGCATTTT. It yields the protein CASSIEQGRGQPQHF.

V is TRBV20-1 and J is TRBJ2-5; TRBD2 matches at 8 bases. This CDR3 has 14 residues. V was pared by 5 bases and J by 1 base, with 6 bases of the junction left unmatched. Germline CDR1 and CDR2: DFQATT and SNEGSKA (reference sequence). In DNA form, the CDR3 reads TGCAGTGCTTCGGGGGGGGAGACCCAAGAGACCCAGTACTTC. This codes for CSASGGETQETQYF.

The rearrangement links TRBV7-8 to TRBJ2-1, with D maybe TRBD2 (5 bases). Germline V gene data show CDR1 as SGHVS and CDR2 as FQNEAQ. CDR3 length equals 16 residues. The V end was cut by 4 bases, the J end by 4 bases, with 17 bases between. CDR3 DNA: TGTGCCAGCAGCTCCCCCGGGGTCCCAATTTACAATGAGCAGTTCTTC. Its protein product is CASSSPGVPIYNEQFF. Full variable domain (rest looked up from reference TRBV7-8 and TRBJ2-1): GAGVSQSPRYKVAKRGQDVALRCDPISGHVSLFWYQQALGQGPEFLTYFQNEAQLDKSGLPSDRFFAERPEGSVSTLKIQRTQQEDSAVYLCASSSPGVPIYNEQFFGPGTRLTVL.

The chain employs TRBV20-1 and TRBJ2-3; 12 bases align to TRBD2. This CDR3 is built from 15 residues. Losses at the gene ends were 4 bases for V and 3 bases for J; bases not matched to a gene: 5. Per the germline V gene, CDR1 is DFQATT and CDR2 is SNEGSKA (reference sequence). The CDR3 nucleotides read TGCAGTGCTACCGAGACTAGCGGGGGAACAGATACGCAGTATTTT. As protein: CSATETSGGTDTQYF.

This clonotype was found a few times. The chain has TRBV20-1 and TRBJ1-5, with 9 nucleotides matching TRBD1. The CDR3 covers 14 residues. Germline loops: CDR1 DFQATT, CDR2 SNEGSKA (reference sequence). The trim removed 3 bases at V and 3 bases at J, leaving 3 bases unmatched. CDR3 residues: CSASGQGNNQPQHF. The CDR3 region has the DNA TGCAGTGCTAGCGGACAGGGGAACAATCAGCCCCAGCATTTT.

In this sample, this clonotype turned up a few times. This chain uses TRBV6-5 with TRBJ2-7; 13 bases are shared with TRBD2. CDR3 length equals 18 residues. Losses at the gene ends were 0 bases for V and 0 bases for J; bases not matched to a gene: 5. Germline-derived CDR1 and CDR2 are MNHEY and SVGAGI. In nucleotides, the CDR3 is TGTGCCAGCAGTTACTCGCGGACTAGCGGGGGCCTCTCCTACGAGCAGTACTTC. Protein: CASSYSRTSGGLSYEQYF.

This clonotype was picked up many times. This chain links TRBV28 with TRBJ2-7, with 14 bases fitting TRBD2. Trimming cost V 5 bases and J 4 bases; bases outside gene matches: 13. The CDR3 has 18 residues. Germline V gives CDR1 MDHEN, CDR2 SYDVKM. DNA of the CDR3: TGTGCCAGCAGTCTCCCCCGGACTAGCGGGAGGAGTAGGTACGAGCAGTACTTC. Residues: CASSLPRTSGRSRYEQYF.

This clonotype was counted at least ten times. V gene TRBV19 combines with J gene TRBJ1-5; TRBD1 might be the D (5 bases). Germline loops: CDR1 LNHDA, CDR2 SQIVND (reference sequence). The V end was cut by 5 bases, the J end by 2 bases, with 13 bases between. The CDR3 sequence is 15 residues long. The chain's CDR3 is CASSVEGNRNQPQHF. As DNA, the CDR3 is TGTGCCAGTAGTGTTGAGGGGAATCGCAATCAGCCCCAGCATTTT.

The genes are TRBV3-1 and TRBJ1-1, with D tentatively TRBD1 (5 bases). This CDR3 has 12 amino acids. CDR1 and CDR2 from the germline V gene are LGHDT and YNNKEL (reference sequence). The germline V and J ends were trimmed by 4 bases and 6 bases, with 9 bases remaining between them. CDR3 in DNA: TGTGCCAGCAGCCCAGGGATGCCTGAAGCTTTCTTT. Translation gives CASSPGMPEAFF.

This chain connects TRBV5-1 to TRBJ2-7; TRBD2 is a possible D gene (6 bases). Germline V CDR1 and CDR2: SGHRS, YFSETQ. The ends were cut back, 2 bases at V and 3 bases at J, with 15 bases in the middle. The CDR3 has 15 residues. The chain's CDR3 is CASSLRGSLYYEQYF. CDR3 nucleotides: TGCGCCAGCAGCTTACGGGGGTCTTTGTACTACGAGCAGTACTTC.

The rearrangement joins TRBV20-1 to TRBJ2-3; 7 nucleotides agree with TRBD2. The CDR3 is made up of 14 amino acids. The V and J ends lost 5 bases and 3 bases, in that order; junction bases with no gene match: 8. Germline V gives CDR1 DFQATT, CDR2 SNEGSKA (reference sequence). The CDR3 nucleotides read TGCAGTGCTTACCGGGGGGTAGTGACAGATACGCAGTATTTT. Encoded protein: CSAYRGVVTDTQYF.

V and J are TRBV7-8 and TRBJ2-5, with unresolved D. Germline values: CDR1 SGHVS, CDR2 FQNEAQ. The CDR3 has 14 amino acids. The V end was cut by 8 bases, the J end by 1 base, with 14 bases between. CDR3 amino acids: CASVPFSTQETQYF. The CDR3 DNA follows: TGTGCCAGCGTCCCTTTCAGTACCCAAGAGACCCAGTACTTC.

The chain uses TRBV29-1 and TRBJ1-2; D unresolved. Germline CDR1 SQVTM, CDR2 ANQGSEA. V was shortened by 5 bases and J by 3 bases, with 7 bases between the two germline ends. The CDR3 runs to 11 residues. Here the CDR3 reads CSVNRDYGYTF. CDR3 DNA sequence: TGCAGCGTTAACAGAGACTATGGCTACACCTTC.